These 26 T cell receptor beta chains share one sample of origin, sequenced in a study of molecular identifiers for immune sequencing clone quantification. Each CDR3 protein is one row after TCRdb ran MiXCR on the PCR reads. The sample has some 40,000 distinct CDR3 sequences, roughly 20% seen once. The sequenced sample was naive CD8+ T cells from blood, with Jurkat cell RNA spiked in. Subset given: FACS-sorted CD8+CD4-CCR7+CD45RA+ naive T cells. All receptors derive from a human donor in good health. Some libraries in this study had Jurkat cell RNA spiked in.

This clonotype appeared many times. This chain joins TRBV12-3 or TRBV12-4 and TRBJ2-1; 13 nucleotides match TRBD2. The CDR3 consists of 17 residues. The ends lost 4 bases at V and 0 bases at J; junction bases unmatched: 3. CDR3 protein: CASSWTSGSLSYNEQFF. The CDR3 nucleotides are TGTGCCAGCAGTTGGACTAGCGGGAGCCTCTCCTACAATGAGCAGTTCTTC.

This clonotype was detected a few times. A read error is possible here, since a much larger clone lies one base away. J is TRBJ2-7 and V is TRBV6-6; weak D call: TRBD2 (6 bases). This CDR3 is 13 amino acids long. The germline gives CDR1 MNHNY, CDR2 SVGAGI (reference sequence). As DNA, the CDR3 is TGTACCAGCAGCGTCGGGAGCCCCTACGAGCAGTACTTC. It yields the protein CTSSVGSPYEQYF.

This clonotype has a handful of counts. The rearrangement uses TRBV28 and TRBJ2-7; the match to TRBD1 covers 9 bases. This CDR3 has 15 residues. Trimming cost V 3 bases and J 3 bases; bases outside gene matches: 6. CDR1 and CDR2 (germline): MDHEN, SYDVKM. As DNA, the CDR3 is TGTGCCAGCAGTTTCCGGGACAGGGACTTCTACGAGCAGTACTTC. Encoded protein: CASSFRDRDFYEQYF.

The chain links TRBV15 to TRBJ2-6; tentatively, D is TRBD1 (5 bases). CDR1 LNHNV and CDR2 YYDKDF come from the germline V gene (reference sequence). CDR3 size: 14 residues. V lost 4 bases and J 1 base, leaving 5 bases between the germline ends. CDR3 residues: CATSNRSGANVLTF. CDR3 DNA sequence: TGTGCCACCAGCAACAGGTCTGGGGCCAACGTCCTGACTTTC. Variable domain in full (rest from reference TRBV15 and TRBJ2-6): DAMVIQNPRYQVTQFGKPVTLSCSQTLNHNVMYWYQQKSSQAPKLLFHYYDKDFNNEADTPDNFQSRRPNTSFCFLDIRSPGLGDTAMYLCATSNRSGANVLTFGAGSRLTVL.

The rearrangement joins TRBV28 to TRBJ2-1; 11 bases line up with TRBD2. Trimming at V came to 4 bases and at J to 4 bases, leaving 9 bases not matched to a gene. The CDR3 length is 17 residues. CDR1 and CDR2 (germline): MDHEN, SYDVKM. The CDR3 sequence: CASSWEGLAGSYNEQFF. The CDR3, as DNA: TGTGCCAGCAGTTGGGAAGGACTAGCGGGTTCGTACAATGAGCAGTTCTTC.

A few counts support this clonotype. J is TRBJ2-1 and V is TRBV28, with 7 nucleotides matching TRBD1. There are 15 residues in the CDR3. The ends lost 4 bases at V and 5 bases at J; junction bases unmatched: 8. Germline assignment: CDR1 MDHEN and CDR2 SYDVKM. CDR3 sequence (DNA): TGTGCCAGCAGTTCCGAGACAGGGTCTAACAATGAGCAGTTCTTC. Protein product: CASSSETGSNNEQFF.

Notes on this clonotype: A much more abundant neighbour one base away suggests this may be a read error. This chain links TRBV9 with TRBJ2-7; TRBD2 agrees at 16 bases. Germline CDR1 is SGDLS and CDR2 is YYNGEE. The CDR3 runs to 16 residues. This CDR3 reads CTSSVGGLAGGFEQYF. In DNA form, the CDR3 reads TGTACCAGCAGCGTAGGGGGACTAGCGGGAGGGTTCGAGCAGTACTTC.

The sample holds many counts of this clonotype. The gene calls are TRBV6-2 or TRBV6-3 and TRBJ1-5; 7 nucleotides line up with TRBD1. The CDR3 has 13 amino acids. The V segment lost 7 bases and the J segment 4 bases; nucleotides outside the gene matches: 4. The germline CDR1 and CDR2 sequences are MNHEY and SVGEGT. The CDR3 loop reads CASTDRMNQPQHF. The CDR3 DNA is TGTGCCAGCACGGACAGGATGAATCAGCCCCAGCATTTT.

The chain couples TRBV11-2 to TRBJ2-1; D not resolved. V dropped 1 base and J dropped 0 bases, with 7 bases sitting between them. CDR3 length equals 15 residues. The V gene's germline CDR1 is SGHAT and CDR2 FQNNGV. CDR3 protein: CASSLAQSSYNEQFF. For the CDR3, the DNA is TGTGCCAGCAGCTTAGCTCAGAGCTCCTACAATGAGCAGTTCTTC.

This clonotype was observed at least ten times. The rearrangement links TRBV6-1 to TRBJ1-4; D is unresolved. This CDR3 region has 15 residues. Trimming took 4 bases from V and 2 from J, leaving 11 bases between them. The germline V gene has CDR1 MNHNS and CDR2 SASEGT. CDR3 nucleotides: TGTGCCAGCAGTGTAAATCCGAGTACTAATGAAAAACTGTTTTTT. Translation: CASSVNPSTNEKLFF.

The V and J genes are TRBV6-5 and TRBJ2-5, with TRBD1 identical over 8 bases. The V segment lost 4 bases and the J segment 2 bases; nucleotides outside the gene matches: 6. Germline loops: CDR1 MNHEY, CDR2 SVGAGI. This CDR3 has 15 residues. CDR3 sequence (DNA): TGTGCCAGCAGTTCCTGGGACAGGATTCAAGAGACCCAGTACTTC. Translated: CASSSWDRIQETQYF.

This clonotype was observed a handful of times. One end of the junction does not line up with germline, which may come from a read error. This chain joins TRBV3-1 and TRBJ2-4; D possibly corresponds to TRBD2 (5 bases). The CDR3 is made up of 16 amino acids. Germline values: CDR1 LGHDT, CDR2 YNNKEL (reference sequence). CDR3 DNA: TGTGCCAGCAGTCAAGAGGGAACCCTAGCCAAAAACATTCAGTACTTC. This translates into CASSQEGTLAKNIQYF.

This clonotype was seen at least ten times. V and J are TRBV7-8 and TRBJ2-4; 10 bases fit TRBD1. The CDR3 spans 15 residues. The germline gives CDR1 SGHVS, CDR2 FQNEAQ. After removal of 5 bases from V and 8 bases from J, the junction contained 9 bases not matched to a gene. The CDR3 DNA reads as TGTGCCAGCAGCCGGGGGGGGGACAGGGGCTACATTCAGTACTTC. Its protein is CASSRGGDRGYIQYF.

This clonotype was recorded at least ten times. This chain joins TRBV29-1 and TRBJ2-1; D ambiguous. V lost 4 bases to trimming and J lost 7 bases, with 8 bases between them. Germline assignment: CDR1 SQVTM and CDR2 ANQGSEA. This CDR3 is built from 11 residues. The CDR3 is CSVGTFNEQFF. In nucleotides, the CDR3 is TGCAGCGTTGGGACGTTTAATGAGCAGTTCTTC.

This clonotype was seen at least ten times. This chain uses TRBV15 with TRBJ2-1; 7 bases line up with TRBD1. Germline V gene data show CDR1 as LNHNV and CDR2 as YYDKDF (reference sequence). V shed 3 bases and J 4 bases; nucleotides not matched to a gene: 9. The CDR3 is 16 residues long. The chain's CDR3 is CATSRGRDRGYNEQFF. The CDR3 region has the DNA TGTGCCACCAGCAGGGGCCGGGACAGAGGTTACAATGAGCAGTTCTTC.

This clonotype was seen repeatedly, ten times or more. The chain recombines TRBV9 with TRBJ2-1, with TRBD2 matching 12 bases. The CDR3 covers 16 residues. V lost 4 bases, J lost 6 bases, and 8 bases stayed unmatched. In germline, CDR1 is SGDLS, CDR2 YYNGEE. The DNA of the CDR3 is TGTGCCAGCAGCATGAGACTAGCGGGAGATATCAATGAGCAGTTCTTC. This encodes CASSMRLAGDINEQFF. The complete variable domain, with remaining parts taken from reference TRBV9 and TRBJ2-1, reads DSGVTQTPKHLITATGQRVTLRCSPRSGDLSVYWYQQSLDQGLQFLIQYYNGEERAKGNILERFSAQQFPDLHSELNLSSLELGDSALYFCASSMRLAGDINEQFFGPGTRLTVL.

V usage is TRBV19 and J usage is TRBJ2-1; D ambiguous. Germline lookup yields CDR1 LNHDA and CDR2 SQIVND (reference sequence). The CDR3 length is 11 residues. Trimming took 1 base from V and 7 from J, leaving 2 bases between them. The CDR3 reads CASSIANEQFF. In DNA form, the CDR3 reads TGTGCCAGTAGTATAGCGAATGAGCAGTTCTTC.

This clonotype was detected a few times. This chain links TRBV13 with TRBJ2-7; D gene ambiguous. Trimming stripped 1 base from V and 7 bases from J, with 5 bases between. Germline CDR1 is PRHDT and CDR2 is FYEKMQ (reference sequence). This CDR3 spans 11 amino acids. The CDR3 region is CASSLVREQYF. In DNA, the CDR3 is TGTGCCAGCAGCTTAGTTCGGGAGCAGTACTTC. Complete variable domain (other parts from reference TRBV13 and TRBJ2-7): AAGVIQSPRHLIKEKRETATLKCYPIPRHDTVYWYQQGPGQDPQFLISFYEKMQSDKGSIPDRFSAQQFSDYHSELNMSSLELGDSALYFCASSLVREQYFGPGTRLTVT.

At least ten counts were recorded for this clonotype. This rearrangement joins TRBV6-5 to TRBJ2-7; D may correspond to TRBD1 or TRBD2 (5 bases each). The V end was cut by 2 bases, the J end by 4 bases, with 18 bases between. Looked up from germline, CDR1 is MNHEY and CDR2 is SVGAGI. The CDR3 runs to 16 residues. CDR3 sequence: CASSYANPGTEYEQYF. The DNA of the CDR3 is TGTGCCAGCAGTTACGCGAATCCGGGGACGGAGTACGAGCAGTACTTC.

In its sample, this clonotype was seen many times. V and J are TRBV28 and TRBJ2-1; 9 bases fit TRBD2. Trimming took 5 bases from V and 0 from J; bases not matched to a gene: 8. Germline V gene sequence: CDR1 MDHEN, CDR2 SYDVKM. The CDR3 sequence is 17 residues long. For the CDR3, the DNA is TGTGCCAGCAGTACTGGACTAGCGCGACCCTCCTACAATGAGCAGTTCTTC. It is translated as CASSTGLARPSYNEQFF.

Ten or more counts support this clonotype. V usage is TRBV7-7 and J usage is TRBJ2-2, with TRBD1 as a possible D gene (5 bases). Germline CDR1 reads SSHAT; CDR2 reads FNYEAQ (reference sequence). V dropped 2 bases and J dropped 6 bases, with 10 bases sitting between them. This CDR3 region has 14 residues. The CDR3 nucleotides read TGTGCCAGCAGCTTAAACCCCAGGGCCGGGGAGCTGTTTTTT. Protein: CASSLNPRAGELFF.

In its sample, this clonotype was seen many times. DNA for the CDR3: TGTGCCAGCACTGACCTGACCGGGACACCCAGGGGGAGTGAGCAGTACTTC. Translated: CASTDLTGTPRGSEQYF. This chain links TRBV2 with TRBJ2-7, with 7 bases aligning to TRBD1. This CDR3 is built from 17 residues. Germline CDR1 SNHLY, CDR2 FYNNEI. V lost 7 bases and J lost 7; bases outside the gene matches: 22.

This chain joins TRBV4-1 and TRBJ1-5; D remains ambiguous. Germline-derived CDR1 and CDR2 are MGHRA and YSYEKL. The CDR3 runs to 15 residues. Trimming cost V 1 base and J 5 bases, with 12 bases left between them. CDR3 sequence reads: CASSQVSSEHQPQHF. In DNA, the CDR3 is TGCGCCAGCAGCCAAGTGTCCAGTGAACATCAGCCCCAGCATTTT.

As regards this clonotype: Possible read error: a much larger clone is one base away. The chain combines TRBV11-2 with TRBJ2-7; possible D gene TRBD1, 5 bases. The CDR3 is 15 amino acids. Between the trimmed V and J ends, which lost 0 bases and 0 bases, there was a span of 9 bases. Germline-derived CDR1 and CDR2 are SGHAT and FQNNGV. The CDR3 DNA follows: TGTGCCAGCAGCTTAGACAAGGGGCACTCCTACGAGCAGTACTTC. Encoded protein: CASSLDKGHSYEQYF.

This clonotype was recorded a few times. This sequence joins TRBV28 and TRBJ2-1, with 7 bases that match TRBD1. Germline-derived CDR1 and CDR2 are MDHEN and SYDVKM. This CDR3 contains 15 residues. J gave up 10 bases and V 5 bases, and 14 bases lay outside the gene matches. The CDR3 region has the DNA TGTGCCAGCAGTCCCCGGCGGATACTAGGGGGCGAGCAGTTCTTC. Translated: CASSPRRILGGEQFF.

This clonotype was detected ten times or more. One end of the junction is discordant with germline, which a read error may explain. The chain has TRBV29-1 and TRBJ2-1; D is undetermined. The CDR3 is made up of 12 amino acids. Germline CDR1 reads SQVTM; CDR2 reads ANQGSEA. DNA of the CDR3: TGCAGCGTCGAAGGGCGGTACAATGAGCAGTTCTTC. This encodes CSVEGRYNEQFF.